A single sample is the source of the 7 T cell receptor beta chains below, sequenced in a study of T cell responses to AZD1222 COVID-19 vaccine. Profiling relied on immunoSEQ multiplex PCR, and the TCRdb table lists in-frame clones only, not all of them. Of more than 85,000 clones in the sample, roughly 92% were seen once. Sequencing was performed on peripheral blood, taken 28 days after the second AZD1222 dose. The receptors here all came from an adult who received the AZD1222 COVID-19 vaccine.

The chain uses TRBV3-1 (or the pseudogene TRBV3-2) and TRBJ1-5; tentative D call: TRBD1 (5 bases). V shed 4 bases and J shed 3 bases, with 13 bases lying between them. The CDR3 is made up of 15 amino acids. CDR1 is LGHDT, CDR2 YNNKEL, per germline (reference sequence). In DNA, the CDR3 is TGTGCCAGCAGCCCCGGGGCAGGGTTCAATCAGCCCCAGCATTTT. Encoded protein: CASSPGAGFNQPQHF.

This chain connects TRBV10-3 to TRBJ1-2; D gene ambiguous. V was clipped by 0 bases and J by 4 bases, with 9 bases between them. The CDR3 is 14 amino acids. Germline loops: CDR1 ENHRY, CDR2 SYGVKD. The CDR3 loop is CAISESDVGYGYTF. As DNA, the CDR3 is TGTGCCATCAGTGAGTCGGACGTTGGCTATGGCTACACCTTC.

V usage is TRBV29-1 and J usage is TRBJ2-7; 9 bases map to TRBD1. The length of the CDR3 is 15 residues. Germline CDR1 is SQVTM and CDR2 is ANQGSEA. Germline trimming cut 0 bases from V and 7 bases from J; bases unmatched to any gene: 10. CDR3 sequence reads: CSVEEPMGQGGEQYF. CDR3 bases: TGCAGCGTTGAAGAACCCATGGGACAGGGTGGGGAGCAGTACTTC.

V gene TRBV5-1 combines with J gene TRBJ2-5; a weak D match, TRBD1 (5 bases). The germline gives CDR1 SGHRS, CDR2 YFSETQ. The CDR3 contains 13 residues. V was shortened by 0 bases and J by 4 bases, with 7 bases between the two germline ends. Written as DNA, the CDR3 is TGCGCCAGCAGCTTGGCCCAGGGAGAGACCCAGTACTTC. Protein product: CASSLAQGETQYF.

This chain joins TRBV7-2 and TRBJ2-7; D is unresolved. This CDR3 comprises 12 residues. Germline V gene data show CDR1 as SGHTA and CDR2 as FQGNSA. V was cut by 3 bases and J by 4 bases, with 7 bases left in between. The CDR3 nucleotides are TGTGCCAGCAGCTTGTTGGGGTACGAGCAGTACTTC. Translated: CASSLLGYEQYF.

About this clone itself: Other DNA variants within this sample encode the same CDR3. The chain uses TRBV7-9 and TRBJ2-3; no clear D. Germline CDR1 SEHNR, CDR2 FQNEAQ (reference sequence). The CDR3 contains 14 residues. V lost 1 base and J 2 bases, leaving 7 bases between the germline ends. The CDR3 DNA reads as TGTGCCAGCAGCTTAGGGGTGTCCACAGATACGCAGTATTTT. Protein: CASSLGVSTDTQYF.

This rearrangement joins TRBV10-3 to TRBJ1-4; D might be TRBD1 (6 bases). Germline values: CDR1 ENHRY, CDR2 SYGVKD. The ends were cut back, 0 bases at V and 4 bases at J, with 12 bases in the middle. CDR3 length equals 16 residues. CDR3 DNA: TGTGCCATCAGTGAGTCTGGGGGCTCCAGTAATGAAAAACTGTTTTTT. Amino acids: CAISESGGSSNEKLFF.